This T cell receptor beta chain was captured in a study of cytomegalovirus exposure and HLA in healthy donors. Study context: Earlier work reported 110 million or so unique TCR beta sequences from 150 million to 200 million T cells. An early data release held some 85 million unique TCRs from HLA-typed donors.

Both 60 Vbeta primers and 13 Jbeta primers went into the PCR. Sequencing was performed with immunoSEQ multiplex PCR; in TCRdb, only in-frame clones are kept and a portion is missing. Reported are around 77,000 clones; the ten largest clones contain roughly 13%. V shed 6 bases, J shed 7 bases, and the junction held 8 bases outside the gene matches. Germline lookup yields CDR1 MNHEY and CDR2 SVGAGI. The CDR3 sequence is 15 residues long. Material for sequencing was PBMCs. The rearrangement links TRBV6-5 to TRBJ1-6; 8 bases are a match to TRBD1. The TCR originated in a man aged 50-60 years in good health and CMV-seropositive. In DNA form, the CDR3 reads TGTGCCAGCAGACCGGGACAGGCGCGGAATTCACCCCTCCACTTT. Translated, it gives CASRPGQARNSPLHF.